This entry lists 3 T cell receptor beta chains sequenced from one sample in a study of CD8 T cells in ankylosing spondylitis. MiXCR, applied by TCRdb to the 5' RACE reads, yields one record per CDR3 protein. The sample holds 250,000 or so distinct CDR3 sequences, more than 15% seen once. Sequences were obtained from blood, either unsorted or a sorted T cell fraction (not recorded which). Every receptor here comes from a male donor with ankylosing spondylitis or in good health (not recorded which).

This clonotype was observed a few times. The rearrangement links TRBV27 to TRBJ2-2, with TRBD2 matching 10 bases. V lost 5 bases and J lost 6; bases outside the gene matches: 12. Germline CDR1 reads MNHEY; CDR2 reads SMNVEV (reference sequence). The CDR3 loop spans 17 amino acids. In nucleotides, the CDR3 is TGTGCCAGCAGTCCCATAGCGGGAGGAAACTGGGCCGGGGAGCTGTTTTTT. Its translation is CASSPIAGGNWAGELFF.

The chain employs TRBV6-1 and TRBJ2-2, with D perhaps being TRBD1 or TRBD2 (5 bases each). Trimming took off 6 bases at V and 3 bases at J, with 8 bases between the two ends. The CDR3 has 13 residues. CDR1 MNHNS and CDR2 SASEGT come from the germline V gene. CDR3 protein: CASRGTDTGELFF. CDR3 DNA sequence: TGTGCCAGCAGGGGGACGGACACCGGGGAGCTGTTTTTT.

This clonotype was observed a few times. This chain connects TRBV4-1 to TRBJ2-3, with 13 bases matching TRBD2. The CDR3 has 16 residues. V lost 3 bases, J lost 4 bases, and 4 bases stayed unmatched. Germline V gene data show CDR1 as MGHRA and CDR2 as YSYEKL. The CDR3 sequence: CASSQRTSGSSDTQYF. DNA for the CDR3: TGCGCCAGCAGCCAGAGGACTAGCGGGAGTTCAGATACGCAGTATTTT.